This T cell receptor (beta chain) was retrieved from a study of T cells in Graves' hyperthyroidism and ophthalmopathy. The CDR3 is 17 residues long. V dropped 3 bases and J dropped 2 bases, with 16 bases sitting between them. Germline loops: CDR1 KGHSH, CDR2 LQKENI. RNA transcripts yielded amplified TCR beta CDR3 regions. First-round RT-PCR of the TCR CDR3 relied on the HTBI primer set. TCRdb reanalysed the multiplex PCR reads using MiXCR and keeps one entry per CDR3 protein. The repertoire holds hundreds of thousands of distinct CDR3 sequences, with under 25% as singletons. This chain links TRBV18 with TRBJ2-2, with D possibly being TRBD1 (5 bases). Material: blood. This TCR came from a young man with Graves' ophthalmopathy. The CDR3 nucleotides read TGTGCCAGCTCACCCCCGCGGCAGGGTCGAAACACCGGGGAGCTGTTTTTT. Translating it yields CASSPPRQGRNTGELFF.